This T cell receptor beta chain was sequenced during a study of graft-versus-host responses after intestinal transplantation. Data came from immunoSEQ multiplex PCR; TCRdb stores just in-frame clones and leaves some out. The repertoire includes about 57,000 clones, around nine tenths of them detected once, and roughly 1.5% sits in the top ten. This clone turned up a few times. The TCR was taken from a human patient who received an intestinal transplant, so some T cells may come from the graft donor. Sequencing used PBMCs, obtained 26 days after transplant.

CDR3 loop: CASSYPKGQRNTIYF. DNA of the CDR3: TGTGCCAGCAGTTACCCCAAGGGACAAAGAAACACCATATATTTT. This chain connects TRBV6-5 to TRBJ1-3; possibly TRBD1 for D (6 bases). The CDR3 sequence is 15 residues long. Trimming pared 2 bases from V and 5 bases from J, leaving 13 bases between. Germline V lookup: CDR1 MNHEY, CDR2 SVGAGI.